This TCR beta chain appears in the sequencing data of a study of T cell changes during pregnancy in multiple sclerosis. Germline V lookup: CDR1 LGHNA, CDR2 YNFKEQ. The V and J ends lost 1 base and 4 bases, in that order; junction bases with no gene match: 6. CDR3 length equals 16 residues. Data came from immunoSEQ multiplex PCR; TCRdb stores just in-frame clones and leaves some out. The sample carries around 35,000 clones, about nine tenths recorded once. The TCR originated in a female donor with multiple sclerosis, enrolled in a pregnancy study. The J gene is TRBJ2-3, the V gene TRBV4-2, with 9 bases aligning to TRBD2. The specimen comprised CD8+ T cells from peripheral blood mononuclear cells, sampled in the first trimester of pregnancy. This CDR3 is CASSQAEREASDTQYF. The CDR3 nucleotides are TGTGCCAGCAGCCAAGCGGAGCGGGAGGCGTCAGATACGCAGTATTTT.